The subject of this entry is one T cell receptor (beta chain). Authors' methods: It was from reference gene primer amplification that nucleated cell counts were estimated. This table comes from immunoSEQ multiplex PCR, and its TCRdb copy is limited to in-frame clones, with some not included. D and trimming were read from the DNA, whereas the V and J calls and clone size are those reported in that table. Among 200,000 to 300,000 clones listed, about 87% were seen once. The data belong to a study of blood T cell repertoires in COVID-19. Study details: Samples representing acute and convalescent COVID-19 were sourced from the United States, Italy and Spain. The cDNA or gDNA used as material had been derived from T cells, B-cell-depleted T cells, or PBMCs.

Germline V gene sequence: CDR1 SGHAT, CDR2 FQNNGV. V shed 5 bases and J shed 6 bases, with 13 bases lying between them. This CDR3 comprises 14 residues. Sample: peripheral blood. The V and J genes are TRBV11-2 and TRBJ1-4; possibly TRBD1 for D (5 bases). This TCR was recovered from a human donor in a cohort sampled during active COVID-19. CDR3 residues: CASSLRQSDEKLFF. Written as DNA, the CDR3 is TGTGCCAGCAGCCTCCGACAGAGCGATGAAAAACTGTTTTTT.